What follows describes a single T cell receptor (beta chain). It lacks a known antigen. No quality values exist for individual bases; no much larger clone is one base distant. The cohort comprised around 700 healthy bone marrow donors. Cohort members were all nominally healthy when sampled, although unrecorded immune exposures were likely present. The donor was CMV seronegative and was included in the group of 352 seronegative cohort members. A peripheral blood sample was provided by each donor, and peripheral blood mononuclear cells were used for TCR beta sequencing. Genomic DNA was extracted from the blood cell samples with the Qiagen DNeasy Blood Extraction Kit. The method was the immunoSEQ multiplex PCR assay. A mixture of 60 forward primers for TCR Vbeta segments and 13 reverse primers for TCR Jbeta segments was used in the multiplex PCR. The CDR3 region of rearranged TCR beta genes was amplified from genomic DNA with a multiplex PCR assay. The amplified TCR beta libraries were sequenced on the Illumina HiSeq System as 87-base-pair reads. The original pipeline was this. A later analysis counted tens of millions of unique TCR beta chains across the 500 to 850 repertoires, and roughly 10 million of these chains were shared by at least two donors. Raw reads were error-corrected and collapsed into unique sequences by a nearest-neighbor algorithm in which closely related sequences were merged to remove PCR and sequencing errors. CDR3 sequences were aligned to IMGT reference sequences to assign V, D and J gene segments. For a sequence to be retained, at least a six-nucleotide match to both a V gene segment and a J gene segment was required. A rearrangement counted as productive if the CDR3 had no stop codons and remained in frame with V and J, and every other rearrangement counted as non-productive. Following IMGT convention, CDR3 was defined as the stretch from the second conserved V-encoded cysteine up to the conserved J-encoded phenylalanine. In an earlier analysis of approximately 500 of the donors, sequences lacking an unambiguous match to a single V gene segment were excluded. In an earlier analysis of 500 to 750 of the donors, V segments were called functional above 56.7% productive rearrangements and were called segregating when the between-donor standard deviation exceeded 5%. A statistical classification framework was developed to diagnose cytomegalovirus status using the catalog of TCR beta chain sequences. In a later analysis, TCR nucleotide sequences were compared against IMGT/GENE-DB human TR gene sequences so that V and J genes could be assigned. In a later analysis, CDR3 sequences and most-parsimonious VDJ recombination scenarios were assigned using the TCRdist pipeline. In a later analysis, every TCR beta chain was defined by the combination of its CDR3 amino acid sequence and its V-gene family, and reads without a unique V-gene family were dropped. To address suspected cross-contamination and a sequencing artifact, a later analysis removed roughly 580 highly shared, low-generation-probability nucleotide sequences. In a later analysis, a clonal expansion index was calculated for each public chain from normalized within-repertoire ranks of inferred template counts. Generation probabilities in a later analysis came from a VDJ recombination model fitted to out-of-frame rearrangements, and those results were checked against IGoR. Hypergeometric tests were used in a later analysis to score TCR-TCR, TCR-HLA and TCR-CMV co-occurrence, with a repertoire-size bias correction applied to the TCR pairs. A later analysis estimated false discovery rates by permuting HLA or CMV assignments 20 times. In a later analysis, co-occurring TCRs were grouped using DBSCAN, and TCRdist sequence similarity was added for clustering within HLA-allele-positive subsets. Repertoires with fewer than 30,000 or more than 120,000 public chains were left out of co-occurrence clustering, as were about five repertoires with anomalous nucleotide sharing. TCRdb provides this immuneACCESS table in a form limited to in-frame rearrangements. Some clones are lacking; in checked studies, under half of them reflect an unresolved V gene, and why the rest are absent is not known. V and J calls and clone size are copied from that table; D and trimming were computed from the DNA. The sample profile shows over 150,000 clones; just under 80% of them were found once. 1.3% of the sample comes from the top ten.

These data belong to a study of cytomegalovirus exposure and HLA in healthy donors (dated by TCRdb to the late 2010s). As for the study more broadly: In an earlier analysis of about 560 of the donors, less than 350 Gb of sequence data and 120 million or so unique TCR beta sequences from some 170 million T cells were reported. About 300 gigabases of sequencing data and 78 million or so unique TCR sequences were included in an early release covering around 650 HLA-typed donors. Among the approximately 400 genotyped donors, around 81% belonged to the genetic ancestry cluster associated with self-reported Caucasian donors. The study aimed to test whether cataloging public T cell receptors could reveal signatures of past pathogen exposure. The T cell repertoires of around 730 subjects were profiled by immunosequencing and related to cytomegalovirus serostatus. In addition to the first cohort of 650 to 800 subjects, a separate validation cohort of 100 to 150 different subjects was used. The study combined high-throughput TCR immunosequencing, statistical association of individual TCRs with disease status, and machine learning to predict cytomegalovirus infection status. To study patterns of TCR occurrence, a later analysis re-analyzed previously published TCR beta repertoires from under 750 donors and added high-resolution HLA genotyping. The later analysis used no new phenotypic data to find candidate immune exposures, relying instead on TCR beta sequences and their occurrence across donors. An earlier analysis of 587 of the donors used high-throughput TCR beta sequencing to judge whether each TCR beta V gene segment behaved as functional or pseudogenic. Alongside the repertoire data, information on donor age, sex, ethnicity and CMV serostatus was compiled. A later genetic analysis took genome-wide SNP genotypes for about three fifths of the roughly 700 donors and used that subset as a discovery cohort. Every discovery cohort repertoire had been produced on one sequencing platform. HLA typing included class I and class II loci at four-digit resolution. The number of typed donors differed by locus: about 620-640 for A, B, C, DRB1 and DQB1; 522 for DQA1; roughly 600 for DPA1; and about 470 for DPB1. Roughly 5 DR-DQ haplotypes were handled as single units for association and clustering, since linkage in the cohort was strong. Among around 400 genotyped donors of the cohort, an average of roughly 240,000 unique TCR beta nucleotide sequences were sequenced per donor, 15% to 20% of them non-productive.

The cysteine opens and the phenylalanine closes a CDR3 of 15 amino acids. Only CDR3 DNA is held: 45 bases, read in frame from base 1. In the germline V gene, CDR1 corresponds to MDHEN and CDR2 to SYDVKM. Trimming leaves V shorter by 6 bases and J shorter by 4 bases, with the junction holding 10 bases beyond the gene matches. The paper's findings and limits, for the study overall: The study listed around 160 TCR beta chains as associated with cytomegalovirus. According to a later analysis, most CMV-associated TCR beta chains appeared to be HLA-restricted, and the HLA associations seemed to be driven largely by CMV exposure. Three of the identified cytomegalovirus-associated TCR beta chains were confirmed in vitro to be specific for cytomegalovirus antigens. Broadly in line with IMGT annotations, most TCR beta V segments showed up in productive rearrangements about 87% or about 30% of the time in an earlier analysis of 450 to 600 of the donors. The sequencing pipeline was judged likely to have produced a cluster of highly shared sequence variants as a technical artifact. The authors suggested that the approach could potentially be extended to other disease states and immunological phenotypes. According to a later analysis, parvovirus B19, influenza, CMV and Epstein-Barr virus appeared linked to several top co-occurrence clusters. Because the 87-base-pair reads could not distinguish some IMGT-functional V segments, including TRBV6-2 and TRBV6-3, those segments were excluded. Most TCR sequences were seen in very few donors, while some public TCRs were found in many individuals. In a later genetic analysis, fewer N-insertions in productive TCRs were reported among donors in an Asian-associated ancestry cluster than the approximately 710-donor mean. A later genetic analysis associated a missense DCLRE1C variant with V-gene and J-gene trimming of TCR beta chains, and an independent cohort replicated the association. According to a later analysis, TCR association rates differed among HLA loci, with DRB1 alleles showing the most associated TCRs and HLA-C alleles showing the fewest. A further reported finding was that TCR beta sequences accurately predicted the HLA-A and HLA-B alleles for most subjects in the first cohort. Because some donors lacked HLA typing at each locus, the association tests relied only on the typed subset. The presence/absence analyses assumed that sequencing depth was roughly uniform across donors, and that assumption may not be true. The classifier was reported to diagnose cytomegalovirus status with high specificity and sensitivity in both the original and validation cohorts. When HLA alleles, especially DR and DQ, strongly co-occurred, attributing TCR associations to individual alleles was difficult. At a false discovery rate of 0.05, a later analysis linked approximately 18,000 TCR beta sequences to specific HLA alleles. Compared with equally common non-associated chains, HLA-associated TCR beta chains in a later analysis were more clonally expanded and had lower generation probabilities. Correlated functional status among segregating V segments might be attributable to linkage disequilibrium, but an unknown experimental factor could not be ruled out. The only immune exposure information available for the cohort was CMV serostatus. In this cohort, only TCR beta chains were sequenced, and detectable features were limited by the absence of alpha or paired-chain data. Because counts were too low, roughly 18 rarely observed V segments, including chromosome 9 orphons, were left out of the earlier analysis of 500 to 650 of the donors.

The V gene is TRBV28 and the J gene is TRBJ2-3; the central 7 bases match TRBD1. The TCR sequence derives from a woman between 50 and 59 years old in good health and CMV-seronegative. The sequenced sample was PBMCs. The CDR3 region has the sequence CASSGQATKSDTQYF. The sequenced DNA is TGTGCCAGCAGCGGACAGGCGACGAAATCAGATACGCAGTATTTT.